This record covers a single TCR beta chain. This record belongs to a study of Ad26.COV2.S vaccination and SARS-CoV-2 variants. Study in general: In the study, Ad26.COV2.S was injected intramuscularly once, or twice 56 days apart.

Profiling relied on immunoSEQ multiplex PCR, and the TCRdb table lists in-frame clones only, not all of them. There are 200,000 to 300,000 clones in the sample; 88% occur only once, and about 10% lies in the top ten. The treatment was: some 19 received Ad26.COV2.S at low or high dose, single or two shots; about five received placebo; per-sample allocation not given. Collection of samples fell on day 63 after the first vaccine or placebo injection. The TCR sequence derives from a person between 18 and 65 years old who received the Ad26.COV2.S COVID-19 vaccine or a placebo. The sample consisted of peripheral blood, taken in a trial of Ad26.COV2.S vaccine versus placebo.

CDR3 DNA: TGTGCCAGCAGTTTTGGGTGGGCAGGTGGAAACACCATATATTTT. Translated, it gives CASSFGWAGGNTIYF. The chain carries TRBV28 and TRBJ1-3; D gene ambiguous. Germline loops: CDR1 MDHEN, CDR2 SYDVKM. CDR3 length: 15 amino acids. Between the trimmed V and J ends, which lost 3 bases and 3 bases, there was a span of 12 bases.